The rows below give T cell receptor beta chains drawn from one sample of a study of T-cell memory formation after mild COVID-19. Each CDR3 protein is one row after TCRdb ran MiXCR on the 5' RACE reads. The repertoire holds 110,000 to 150,000 distinct CDR3 sequences, with roughly a quarter as singletons. Input material: PBMCs or a T cell subset sorted from them (not recorded which). These TCRs come from an adult woman who had mild COVID-19 (a few samples of this study predate the infection). Cell type and time point are not known. Each CDR3 is given without its conserved first and last residue. Size tells how often a clone was seen (once, few, many) or the class of an expanded clone, and some rows leave it out.

J gene	clone size	V gene	CDR3 protein
TRBJ1-1	few	TRBV19	ASSFGQGSTEAF
TRBJ2-1	-	TRBV14	ASSPNANEQF
TRBJ1-2	few	TRBV3-1	ASSQDSQGGGYT
TRBJ1-1	-	TRBV7-6	ARGPGGTGVMNTEAF
TRBJ2-1	-	TRBV5-4	ASSEGLGDNEQF
TRBJ1-6	-	TRBV7-8	ASSLPDRAGSPLH
TRBJ2-7	-	TRBV20-1	SALAGSSYEQY
TRBJ2-7	-	TRBV12-5	ASGTGAFYEQY
TRBJ2-7	many	TRBV5-6	ASSTTSSEQY
TRBJ2-1	-	TRBV15	ATSREKGAVPNEQF
TRBJ2-1	-	TRBV7-9	ASSLAWGTSGTSGSYNEQF
TRBJ2-1	few	TRBV7-3	ASSLSGTSGDEQF
TRBJ2-7	few	TRBV6-4	ASSQGLAPSYEQY
TRBJ2-2	few	TRBV20-1	SARDGFNTGELF
TRBJ2-1	many	TRBV15	ATSREREGLHNEQF
TRBJ2-7	-	TRBV6-6	ASSTRDGAYEQY
TRBJ2-5	-	TRBV5-1	ASSLERSRWAGETQY
TRBJ2-5	-	TRBV7-9	ASSLAKGFGLAGGPETQY
TRBJ1-5	-	TRBV20-1	SARPLLDSQPQH
TRBJ2-5	-	TRBV18	ASSPYQAGTTISETQY